This is a list of T cell receptor beta chains from one sample in a study of T cell changes during pregnancy in multiple sclerosis. Sequencing used immunoSEQ multiplex PCR; TCRdb keeps in-frame clones, though not all of them. The sample includes about 40,000 clones, about 90% of them seen just once. The sample in question was CD4+ T cells from peripheral blood mononuclear cells, obtained before pregnancy. The receptor set was obtained from a female donor with multiple sclerosis, enrolled in a pregnancy study. CDR3s include the opening cysteine and the closing phenylalanine or tryptophan. Fields, in order: CDR3 protein, CDR3 DNA, J gene, D gene, V gene, clone size. The D gene is left open where the match is weak. Clone sizes are given selectively: once, few, many, or a class where the clone is expanded.

CDR3 protein: CSAGLAGERTQYF
CDR3 DNA: TGCAGCGCCGGACTAGCGGGAGAGAGAACCCAGTACTTC
J gene: TRBJ2-5
D gene: TRBD2
V gene: TRBV29-1
clone size: NA

CDR3 protein: CASRPPGQGLGNTEAFF
CDR3 DNA: TGTGCCAGCAGACCCCCAGGACAGGGCCTTGGGAACACTGAAGCTTTCTTT
J gene: TRBJ1-1
D gene: TRBD1
V gene: TRBV27
clone size: NA

CDR3 protein: CASSYAIKNTGELFF
CDR3 DNA: TGTGCCAGCAGTTATGCTATAAAGAACACCGGGGAGCTGTTTTTT
J gene: TRBJ2-2
D gene: NA
V gene: TRBV28
clone size: NA

CDR3 protein: CASSYGGRAAYEQYF
CDR3 DNA: TGCGCCAGCAGCTACGGCGGGAGGGCCGCCTACGAGCAGTACTTC
J gene: TRBJ2-7
D gene: TRBD2
V gene: TRBV5-1
clone size: NA

CDR3 protein: CASRDSGTDTQYF
CDR3 DNA: TGTGCCAGTAGGGACAGTGGCACAGATACGCAGTATTTT
J gene: TRBJ2-3
D gene: TRBD1
V gene: TRBV28
clone size: NA

CDR3 protein: CAISVGTGSGSEAFF
CDR3 DNA: TGTGCCATCAGTGTCGGGACAGGGAGTGGGTCTGAAGCTTTCTTT
J gene: TRBJ1-1
D gene: TRBD1
V gene: TRBV10-3
clone size: NA

CDR3 protein: CASSLERDSYEQYF
CDR3 DNA: TGTGCCAGCAGCTTGGAGCGGGACTCCTACGAGCAGTACTTC
J gene: TRBJ2-7
D gene: TRBD2
V gene: TRBV7-9
clone size: NA

CDR3 protein: CASSFSGRTDTQYF
CDR3 DNA: TGTGCCAGCAGTTTTAGCGGGAGGACGGATACGCAGTATTTT
J gene: TRBJ2-3
D gene: TRBD2
V gene: TRBV27
clone size: NA

CDR3 protein: CASSHPGTGGTYEQYF
CDR3 DNA: TGTGCCAGCAGTCACCCCGGGACAGGGGGGACCTACGAGCAGTACTTC
J gene: TRBJ2-7
D gene: TRBD1
V gene: TRBV6-6
clone size: NA

CDR3 protein: CASSLLSGRAPSNYEQYF
CDR3 DNA: TGCGCCAGCAGCTTGCTTAGCGGGAGGGCCCCGTCGAACTACGAGCAGTACTTC
J gene: TRBJ2-7
D gene: TRBD2
V gene: TRBV5-1
clone size: NA

CDR3 protein: CASSLAGTVTDTQYF
CDR3 DNA: TGTGCCAGCAGCTTAGCCGGGACAGTCACAGATACGCAGTATTTT
J gene: TRBJ2-3
D gene: TRBD1
V gene: TRBV7-8
clone size: NA

CDR3 protein: CASGPHRENTEAFF
CDR3 DNA: TGTGCCAGCGGCCCCCACAGGGAGAACACTGAAGCTTTCTTT
J gene: TRBJ1-1
D gene: NA
V gene: TRBV28
clone size: NA

CDR3 protein: CASSPTSRGNRGYTF
CDR3 DNA: TGTGCCAGCTCTCCTACGTCGAGGGGGAACCGTGGCTACACCTTC
J gene: TRBJ1-2
D gene: NA
V gene: TRBV18
clone size: NA

CDR3 protein: CASSIKEGQSTEAFF
CDR3 DNA: TGTGCCAGCAGCATCAAGGAGGGACAGAGCACTGAAGCTTTCTTT
J gene: TRBJ1-1
D gene: TRBD1
V gene: TRBV9
clone size: once

CDR3 protein: CASSTGVTTYEQYF
CDR3 DNA: TGTGCCAGCAGCACAGGGGTAACCACCTACGAGCAGTACTTC
J gene: TRBJ2-7
D gene: TRBD1
V gene: TRBV2
clone size: NA

CDR3 protein: CASSLVTSIQETQYF
CDR3 DNA: TGTGCCAGCAGCTTGGTAACTAGTATCCAAGAGACCCAGTACTTC
J gene: TRBJ2-5
D gene: NA
V gene: TRBV7-8
clone size: NA

CDR3 protein: CASSPRSGSRNTQYF
CDR3 DNA: TGTGCCAGCAGCCCCCGGAGCGGGAGTAGAAATACGCAGTATTTT
J gene: TRBJ2-3
D gene: TRBD2
V gene: TRBV7-3
clone size: NA

CDR3 protein: CASSSIAGELDPRYF
CDR3 DNA: TGTGCCAGCAGTTCCATAGCGGGAGAACTCGACCCTAGGTACTTC
J gene: TRBJ2-7
D gene: TRBD2
V gene: TRBV6-7
clone size: NA

CDR3 protein: CASSFGGGSNQPQHF
CDR3 DNA: TGTGCCAGCAGCTTCGGGGGGGGAAGTAATCAGCCCCAGCATTTT
J gene: TRBJ1-5
D gene: NA
V gene: TRBV5-5
clone size: NA

CDR3 protein: CASSPRTSYYNEQFF
CDR3 DNA: TGTGCCAGCAGCCCTAGGACTAGCTACTACAATGAGCAGTTCTTC
J gene: TRBJ2-1
D gene: TRBD2
V gene: TRBV7-9
clone size: NA

CDR3 protein: CASSYLASGDTGELFF
CDR3 DNA: TGTGCCAGCAGTTATCTAGCGTCCGGGGACACCGGGGAGCTGTTTTTT
J gene: TRBJ2-2
D gene: NA
V gene: TRBV6-5
clone size: NA

CDR3 protein: CAITGVTDTQYF
CDR3 DNA: TGTGCCATTACGGGAGTTACAGATACGCAGTATTTT
J gene: TRBJ2-3
D gene: NA
V gene: TRBV5-4
clone size: NA

CDR3 protein: CASSPPRNLMNTEAFF
CDR3 DNA: TGTGCCAGCAGTCCCCCGCGCAACCTAATGAACACTGAAGCTTTCTTT
J gene: TRBJ1-1
D gene: NA
V gene: TRBV28
clone size: NA

CDR3 protein: CASRRDRGNNQPQHF
CDR3 DNA: TGTGCCAGCAGGCGTGACAGGGGGAACAATCAGCCCCAGCATTTT
J gene: TRBJ1-5
D gene: TRBD1
V gene: TRBV2
clone size: once

CDR3 protein: CASSSTGLGQPQHF
CDR3 DNA: TGTGCCAGCAGCTCGACAGGGTTAGGTCAGCCCCAGCATTTT
J gene: TRBJ1-5
D gene: TRBD1
V gene: TRBV5-6
clone size: few

CDR3 protein: CASSLPGSTEAFF
CDR3 DNA: TGTGCCAGCAGTTTACCGGGGAGCACTGAAGCTTTCTTT
J gene: TRBJ1-1
D gene: NA
V gene: TRBV28
clone size: NA

CDR3 protein: CASSPSLAGGSYEQYF
CDR3 DNA: TGCGCCAGCAGCCCATCGCTAGCGGGAGGATCCTACGAGCAGTACTTC
J gene: TRBJ2-7
D gene: TRBD2
V gene: TRBV5-1
clone size: NA

CDR3 protein: CSSGHTDTQYF
CDR3 DNA: TGCAGCAGCGGTCACACAGATACGCAGTATTTT
J gene: TRBJ2-3
D gene: NA
V gene: TRBV29-1
clone size: NA

CDR3 protein: CASSLEDRVAVGTEAFF
CDR3 DNA: TGCGCCAGCAGCTTGGAGGACAGGGTCGCCGTCGGGACTGAAGCTTTCTTT
J gene: TRBJ1-1
D gene: TRBD1
V gene: TRBV5-1
clone size: NA

CDR3 protein: CASSLGGQSGEQFF
CDR3 DNA: TGCGCCAGCAGCTTGGGTGGCCAAAGTGGTGAGCAGTTCTTC
J gene: TRBJ2-1
D gene: NA
V gene: TRBV5-1
clone size: NA

CDR3 protein: CASSPSGSRKTQYF
CDR3 DNA: TGTGCCAGCAGTCCTTCGGGGAGTAGAAAGACCCAGTACTTC
J gene: TRBJ2-5
D gene: NA
V gene: TRBV27
clone size: NA

CDR3 protein: CASSLFSGTYNEQFF
CDR3 DNA: TGTGCCAGCAGTTTATTTAGCGGGACCTACAATGAGCAGTTCTTC
J gene: TRBJ2-1
D gene: TRBD2
V gene: TRBV27
clone size: NA

CDR3 protein: CASATPPYGYTF
CDR3 DNA: TGTGCCAGCGCGACACCTCCTTATGGCTACACCTTC
J gene: TRBJ1-2
D gene: NA
V gene: TRBV27
clone size: NA

CDR3 protein: CASSPGGGRAISYEQYF
CDR3 DNA: TGCGCCAGCAGCCCCGGCGGCGGGAGGGCCATTTCCTACGAGCAGTACTTC
J gene: TRBJ2-7
D gene: TRBD2
V gene: TRBV5-1
clone size: NA

CDR3 protein: CAWTEGALSQPQHF
CDR3 DNA: TGTGCCTGGACTGAAGGGGCGCTTAGTCAGCCCCAGCATTTT
J gene: TRBJ1-5
D gene: NA
V gene: TRBV30
clone size: NA

CDR3 protein: CASSRGLGIENNEQFF
CDR3 DNA: TGCGCCAGCAGCCGGGGTTTAGGGATTGAAAACAATGAGCAGTTCTTC
J gene: TRBJ2-1
D gene: NA
V gene: TRBV5-1
clone size: NA

CDR3 protein: CASSQGRLAGGHSTDTQYF
CDR3 DNA: TGTGCCAGCAGCCAAGGAAGGCTAGCGGGAGGGCATAGCACAGATACGCAGTATTTT
J gene: TRBJ2-3
D gene: TRBD2
V gene: TRBV14
clone size: NA

CDR3 protein: CASSPLDQAYGYTF
CDR3 DNA: TGTGCCAGCTCACCACTCGACCAGGCCTATGGCTACACCTTC
J gene: TRBJ1-2
D gene: NA
V gene: TRBV18
clone size: NA

CDR3 protein: CASSLTGPSGTPNEQFF
CDR3 DNA: TGTGCCAGCAGTTTGACCGGTCCTAGCGGGACGCCCAATGAGCAGTTCTTC
J gene: TRBJ2-1
D gene: TRBD2
V gene: TRBV27
clone size: NA

CDR3 protein: CASSRQVYEQYF
CDR3 DNA: TGTGCCAGCAGCCGACAGGTCTACGAGCAGTACTTC
J gene: TRBJ2-7
D gene: NA
V gene: TRBV7-9
clone size: NA

CDR3 protein: CASSLAGANTGELFF
CDR3 DNA: TGTGCCAGCTCACTAGCGGGAGCTAACACCGGGGAGCTGTTTTTT
J gene: TRBJ2-2
D gene: TRBD2
V gene: TRBV18
clone size: NA

CDR3 protein: CASSPRRNEQFF
CDR3 DNA: TGTGCCAGCAGCCCTAGGCGGAATGAGCAGTTCTTC
J gene: TRBJ2-1
D gene: NA
V gene: TRBV5-6
clone size: NA

CDR3 protein: CSVESGTGGYEQYF
CDR3 DNA: TGCAGCGTTGAATCCGGGACAGGGGGCTACGAGCAGTACTTC
J gene: TRBJ2-7
D gene: TRBD1
V gene: TRBV29-1
clone size: few

CDR3 protein: CASSLAQVLRDTQYF
CDR3 DNA: TGCGCCAGCAGCTTGGCCCAGGTATTAAGAGATACGCAGTATTTT
J gene: TRBJ2-3
D gene: NA
V gene: TRBV5-1
clone size: once

CDR3 protein: CASSLFAKGFYEQYF
CDR3 DNA: TGTGCCAGCAGCTTGTTCGCAAAGGGGTTCTACGAGCAGTACTTC
J gene: TRBJ2-7
D gene: NA
V gene: TRBV5-6
clone size: NA

CDR3 protein: CASSLYAGSSSGANVLTF
CDR3 DNA: TGTGCCAGCAGTTTATACGCGGGAAGTAGCTCTGGGGCCAACGTCCTGACTTTC
J gene: TRBJ2-6
D gene: NA
V gene: TRBV28
clone size: NA

CDR3 protein: CATRQGYTDTQYF
CDR3 DNA: TGTGCCACCAGACAGGGCTACACAGATACGCAGTATTTT
J gene: TRBJ2-3
D gene: TRBD1
V gene: TRBV5-4
clone size: NA

CDR3 protein: CASWGTSGPRDEQYF
CDR3 DNA: TGTGCCAGCTGGGGGACTAGCGGGCCCCGAGACGAGCAGTACTTC
J gene: TRBJ2-7
D gene: TRBD2
V gene: TRBV6-1
clone size: NA

CDR3 protein: CASSILGGVNQPQHF
CDR3 DNA: TGTGCCAGTAGTATTTTAGGGGGGGTCAATCAGCCCCAGCATTTT
J gene: TRBJ1-5
D gene: NA
V gene: TRBV19
clone size: medium-sized